In this sample, the clone carrying this T cell receptor beta chain turned up a few times. This sample is part of a study of blood T cell repertoires in COVID-19. Original data processing: Researchers report that nucleated cell counts were estimated from reference gene primer amplification. Sequencing used immunoSEQ multiplex PCR; TCRdb keeps in-frame clones, though not all of them. V and J calls plus clone size are reproduced from that table; the DNA served to infer D and trimming. The table shows 150,000 to 200,000 clones, with under 90% occurring only once. Trimming took 2 bases from V and 1 from J, leaving 6 bases between them. Germline CDR1 is SGHKS and CDR2 is YYEKEE (reference sequence). The CDR3 loop spans 14 amino acids.

Sequencing was carried out using peripheral blood. The clonotype was recovered from a woman in her sixties or seventies with COVID-19, enrolled during active disease. The chain recombines TRBV5-5 with TRBJ2-2, with D possibly being TRBD1 (5 bases). The DNA of the CDR3 is TGTGCCAGCAGCTTTGGACAGAACACCGGGGAGCTGTTTTTT. This encodes CASSFGQNTGELFF. The variable domain in full, with the rest retrieved from reference TRBV5-5 and TRBJ2-2, is DAGVTQSPTHLIKTRGQQVTLRCSPISGHKSVSWYQQVLGQGPQFIFQYYEKEERGRGNFPDRFSARQFPNYSSELNVNALLLGDSALYLCASSFGQNTGELFFGEGSRLTVL.